Below, 23 T cell receptor beta chains from the same sample are listed, as sequenced in a study of early T cells in non-severe SARS-CoV-2 infection. TCRdb reprocessed the 5' RACE reads with MiXCR, giving one entry per CDR3 protein. Among about 77,000 distinct CDR3 sequences listed, approximately 5% were seen once. The sequenced sample was whole blood, obtained at baseline. Every receptor here comes from an adult who was a healthcare worker with PCR-confirmed SARS-CoV-2 infection or an uninfected control (not recorded which).

A few counts support this clonotype. The gene calls are TRBV12-3 or TRBV12-4 and TRBJ1-6, with a possible D match to TRBD1 (5 bases). Between the trimmed V and J ends, which lost 3 bases and 6 bases, there was a span of 9 bases. This CDR3 spans 14 amino acids. CDR3 sequence (DNA): TGTGCCAGCAGTTTGAATCAGGGTAATTCACCCCTCCACTTT. It encodes CASSLNQGNSPLHF.

This clonotype showed up just a few times. The chain uses TRBV18 and TRBJ2-7; 7 nucleotides match TRBD2. V trimming: 2 bases; J trimming: 1 base; junction bases outside the gene matches: 2. Germline loops: CDR1 KGHSH, CDR2 LQKENI. The CDR3 extends over 14 amino acids. CDR3 coding DNA: TGTGCCAGCTCACCAAGGGAGGGATCCTACGAGCAGTACTTC. Encoded protein: CASSPREGSYEQYF.

In this sample, this clonotype turned up many times. This chain joins TRBV29-1 and TRBJ2-7; 8 bases agree with TRBD1. V was clipped by 3 bases and J by 0 bases; unmatched bases: 7. Germline CDR1 is SQVTM and CDR2 is ANQGSEA. The CDR3 is made up of 15 amino acids. CDR3 DNA sequence: TGCAGCGTTGATCCTCCGGACAGGGACTCCTACGAGCAGTACTTC. Translation: CSVDPPDRDSYEQYF.

There are a few counts of this clonotype. V gene TRBV5-4 combines with J gene TRBJ2-1, with TRBD2 matching over 9 bases. This CDR3 region has 15 residues. The trim removed 0 bases at V and 2 bases at J, leaving 0 bases unmatched. Germline V gene lookup returns CDR1 SGHNT and CDR2 YYREEE (reference sequence). The CDR3 sequence: CASSLGLAAYNEQFF. CDR3 DNA: TGTGCCAGCAGCTTGGGACTAGCGGCCTACAATGAGCAGTTCTTC.

The rearrangement uses TRBV7-3 and TRBJ2-5; 12 positions agree with TRBD1. The CDR3 loop spans 16 amino acids. Germline V gives CDR1 SGHTA, CDR2 FQGTGA. J was trimmed by 5 bases and V by 5 bases; bases with no gene match: 9. In nucleotides, the CDR3 is TGTGCCAGCAGCGCCGGGACAGGGGGCTTCTTGGAGACCCAGTACTTC. Amino acids: CASSAGTGGFLETQYF.

This clonotype turned up a few times. V gene TRBV12-3 or TRBV12-4 combines with J gene TRBJ2-5; 7 bases agree with TRBD1. J lost 2 bases, V lost 3 bases, and 3 bases had no gene match. This CDR3 comprises 14 residues. CDR3 bases: TGTGCCAGCAGTTTGGGGACAGTACAAGAGACCCAGTACTTC. Its protein is CASSLGTVQETQYF.

There are many counts of this clonotype. The chain employs TRBV7-6 and TRBJ1-2; D gene ambiguous. Germline V gene lookup returns CDR1 SGHVS and CDR2 FNYEAQ. The CDR3 totals 14 residues. V was pared by 3 bases and J by 2 bases, with 10 bases between. The CDR3 loop is CASSLAGDNYGYTF. In nucleotides, the CDR3 is TGTGCCAGCAGCTTGGCGGGCGACAACTATGGCTACACCTTC.

This clonotype was recorded a few times. The rearrangement links TRBV20-1 to TRBJ1-2; D unresolved. Trimming took off 0 bases at V and 10 bases at J, with 18 bases between the two ends. From germline, CDR1 is DFQATT and CDR2 SNEGSKA (reference sequence). The CDR3 runs to 14 residues. This chain's CDR3 is CSARDLGEGPIYTF. Written as DNA, the CDR3 is TGCAGTGCTAGAGATCTTGGGGAAGGCCCTATCTACACCTTC.

The gene calls are TRBV7-6 and TRBJ2-2, with D unclear. Germline V gene sequence: CDR1 SGHVS, CDR2 FNYEAQ. Trimming stripped 2 bases from V and 5 bases from J, with 9 bases between. There are 14 residues in the CDR3. The CDR3 nucleotides read TGTGCCAGCAGCTTAAACCATGTAACCGGGGAGCTGTTTTTT. Its translation is CASSLNHVTGELFF. Complete variable domain (other parts from reference TRBV7-6 and TRBJ2-2): GAGVSQSPRYKVTKRGQDVALRCDPISGHVSLYWYRQALGQGPEFLTYFNYEAQQDKSGLPNDRFSAERPEGSISTLTIQRTEQRDSAMYRCASSLNHVTGELFFGEGSRLTVL.

This clonotype occurred many times. The chain employs TRBV11-2 and TRBJ2-3; 7 bases agree with TRBD2. V trimming: 5 bases; J trimming: 1 base; junction bases outside the gene matches: 9. CDR1 SGHAT and CDR2 FQNNGV come from the germline V gene. This CDR3 contains 16 residues. CDR3: CASSLWAGVGTDTQYF. The DNA for the CDR3 is TGTGCCAGCAGCCTATGGGCGGGAGTGGGCACAGATACGCAGTATTTT.

Comment on this clonotype: A much larger clone lies a single base off, so this may be a read error. The conserved final phenylalanine or tryptophan is absent from the CDR3, which likely points to a read error. The chain uses TRBV5-8 and TRBJ2-1; a weak D match, TRBD2 (5 bases). Between the trimmed V and J ends, which lost 4 bases and 0 bases, there was a span of 11 bases. CDR1 is SGHTS and CDR2 is YDEGEE in the germline V gene. The CDR3 has 15 amino acids. CDR3 protein: CASSKGESSYNEQFL. In nucleotides, the CDR3 is TGTGCCAGCAGCAAGGGAGAAAGCTCCTACAATGAGCAGTTCCTC.

The chain joins TRBV15 to TRBJ1-6, with TRBD1 identical over 9 bases. J was trimmed by 7 bases and V by 4 bases; bases with no gene match: 11. CDR3 length: 17 residues. Germline values: CDR1 LNHNV, CDR2 YYDKDF (reference sequence). The chain's CDR3 is CATSIRPGQGRNSPLHF. CDR3 sequence (DNA): TGTGCCACCAGCATTAGACCGGGACAGGGTCGGAATTCACCCCTCCACTTT. The variable domain in full, completed from reference TRBV15 and TRBJ1-6, reads DAMVIQNPRYQVTQFGKPVTLSCSQTLNHNVMYWYQQKSSQAPKLLFHYYDKDFNNEADTPDNFQSRRPNTSFCFLDIRSPGLGDTAMYLCATSIRPGQGRNSPLHFGNGTRLTVT.

The chain couples TRBV7-6 to TRBJ1-2; no clear D. Germline CDR1 reads SGHVS; CDR2 reads FNYEAQ. The CDR3 extends over 12 amino acids. V gave up 4 bases and J gave up 8 bases, with 11 bases separating them. Written as DNA, the CDR3 is TGTGCCAGCAGCTCCACCGCCGAGGGCTACACCTTC. Amino acid sequence: CASSSTAEGYTF.

V is TRBV11-2 and J is TRBJ2-1; TRBD2 matches 7 bases. V lost 5 bases and J lost 3; bases outside the gene matches: 19. Germline values: CDR1 SGHAT, CDR2 FQNNGV. The CDR3 is 19 amino acids. CDR3 amino acids: CASSPRGGASAGDYNEQFF. For the CDR3, the DNA is TGTGCCAGCAGCCCCCGGGGTGGAGCTAGTGCGGGAGACTACAATGAGCAGTTCTTC.

This clonotype was recorded at least ten times. The rearrangement joins TRBV20-1 to TRBJ2-3; D tentatively fits TRBD1 or TRBD2 (5 bases each). The CDR3 contains 15 residues. Germline CDR1 reads DFQATT; CDR2 reads SNEGSKA (reference sequence). V lost 4 bases to trimming and J lost 4 bases, with 18 bases between them. CDR3 coding DNA: TGCAGTGCTACCTTCGGGGCCCAGGGCTCAGATACGCAGTATTTT. Translated: CSATFGAQGSDTQYF.

This clonotype was seen repeatedly, ten times or more. The junction departs from the called germline gene at one end, perhaps through a read error. This chain joins TRBV29-1 and TRBJ2-7; 12 nucleotides match TRBD2. The CDR3 has 14 amino acids. Germline V lookup: CDR1 SQVTM, CDR2 ANQGSEA. The CDR3 protein is CSVDGLAGPYEQYF. CDR3 coding DNA: TGCAGCGTTGACGGACTAGCGGGACCCTATGAGCAGTACTTC.

Many counts were recorded for this clonotype. This chain connects TRBV27 to TRBJ2-3; D perhaps matches TRBD2 (6 bases). The CDR3 contains 17 residues. Germline CDR1 MNHEY, CDR2 SMNVEV (reference sequence). V was cut by 3 bases and J by 0 bases, with 16 bases left in between. The CDR3: CASSFRELALSTDTQYF. In DNA, the CDR3 is TGTGCCAGCAGTTTCCGCGAACTAGCCCTAAGCACAGATACGCAGTATTTT.

This clonotype was seen many times. The CDR3 is CASRVGRQNTEAFF. The DNA for the CDR3 is TGTGCCAGCCGTGTCGGACGGCAGAACACTGAAGCTTTCTTT. The genes are TRBV2 and TRBJ1-1; D uncertain. The germline CDR1 and CDR2 sequences are SNHLY and FYNNEI. The CDR3 has 14 residues. Trimming left V 8 bases short and J 1 base short, with 14 bases between. Variable domain in full (rest from reference TRBV2 and TRBJ1-1): EPEVTQTPSHQVTQMGQEVILRCVPISNHLYFYWYRQILGQKVEFLVSFYNNEISEKSEIFDDQFSVERPDGSNFTLKIRSTKLEDSAMYFCASRVGRQNTEAFFGQGTRLTVV.

The sample holds a few counts of this clonotype. The chain carries TRBV11-3 and TRBJ2-1; D tentatively fits TRBD1 or TRBD2 (5 bases each). With 5 bases removed from V and 2 bases from J, the gap between germline ends came to 7 bases. CDR3 length: 13 residues. Germline V lookup: CDR1 SGHNT, CDR2 YENEEA. The CDR3 spells CASSRDPYNEQFF. The CDR3 nucleotides are TGTGCCAGCAGCCGGGACCCCTACAATGAGCAGTTCTTC.

This clonotype was picked up many times. CDR3 region: CASSSTDRVNTEAFF. CDR3 nucleotides: TGTGCCAGCAGTTCGACGGACAGGGTGAACACTGAAGCTTTCTTT. The chain is built from TRBV12-3 or TRBV12-4 and TRBJ1-1; TRBD1 agrees at 8 bases. The CDR3 has 15 residues. Trimming took 4 bases from V and 0 from J; bases not matched to a gene: 4.

The table lists this clonotype with a few counts. The chain is built from TRBV5-1 and TRBJ2-7; tentatively, D is TRBD2 (6 bases). CDR3 size: 13 residues. Germline loops: CDR1 SGHRS, CDR2 YFSETQ. V was clipped by 3 bases and J by 5 bases, with 12 bases between them. The CDR3 coding sequence is TGCGCCAGCAGCTACCAGGGAGGAGACGAGCAGTACTTC. Amino acid sequence: CASSYQGGDEQYF.

This clonotype was counted only a few times. V gene TRBV7-6 combines with J gene TRBJ1-2; 9 bases are a match to TRBD1. Germline CDR1 SGHVS, CDR2 FNYEAQ. The CDR3 sequence is 19 residues long. Losses at the gene ends were 4 bases for V and 2 bases for J; bases not matched to a gene: 17. The CDR3 bases are TGTGCCAGCAGCTCCTTTAGGGGAGTAAAACAGGGGGCCAACTATGGCTACACCTTC. This gives the protein CASSSFRGVKQGANYGYTF.

This clonotype has at least ten counts. The V gene is TRBV27, the J gene TRBJ1-5; tentatively, D is TRBD1 (6 bases). The germline V and J ends were trimmed by 6 bases and 2 bases, with 11 bases remaining between them. The V gene's germline CDR1 is MNHEY and CDR2 SMNVEV (reference sequence). The CDR3 loop spans 14 amino acids. In nucleotides, the CDR3 is TGTGCCAGCAGGATAGGGGGAGGCAATCAGCCCCAGCATTTT. Protein: CASRIGGGNQPQHF.